Listed below are T cell receptor beta chains from one sample, sequenced in a study of blood T cell repertoires in COVID-19. Sequencing was performed with immunoSEQ multiplex PCR; in TCRdb, only in-frame clones are kept and a portion is missing. The profile shows about 98,000 clones, approximately 81% of them singletons. The source material was peripheral blood. The source is a woman aged 80 or over with acute or convalescent COVID-19. CDR3s include the opening cysteine and the closing phenylalanine or tryptophan. D genes are given only for firm matches. The listing skips clone size in some rows; elsewhere it reads once, few, many or a size class.

>-|-|TRBV5-1|TRBJ2-3
TGCGCCAGCAGCCCGGGACACTACACAGATACGCAGTATTTT
CASSPGHYTDTQYF
>TRBD1|-|TRBV5-1|TRBJ1-4
TGCGCCAGCAGCTTGGGGGACAGGGCTAATGAAAAACTGTTTTTT
CASSLGDRANEKLFF
>TRBD1|once|TRBV15|TRBJ1-4
TGTGCCACCAGCAGGAGCGGACAGGGGTCCGAAAAACTGTTTTTT
CATSRSGQGSEKLFF
>-|-|TRBV3-1/TRBV3-2|TRBJ1-4
TGTGCCAGCAGCCCACGCGAGGGTCAAGTAAAACTGTTTTTT
CASSPREGQVKLFF
>-|-|TRBV7-9|TRBJ1-4
TGTGCCAGCAGCTTAGCGGCCCGTGGTGAAAAACTGTTTTTT
CASSLAARGEKLFF
>TRBD1|-|TRBV18|TRBJ2-7
TGTGCCAGCTCACAAACCGGGACAGGTGCCCACGAGCAGTACTTC
CASSQTGTGAHEQYF
>-|-|TRBV29-1|TRBJ1-2
TGCAGCGTAAAGGGGTCCCGTAACTATGGCTACACCTTC
CSVKGSRNYGYTF
>TRBD1|-|TRBV6-5|TRBJ1-1
TGTGCCAGCAGAGAGACGACAGGGGACAACACTGAAGCTTTCTTT
CASRETTGDNTEAFF
>-|-|TRBV4-1|TRBJ2-3
TGCGCCAGCAGCCAAGCACGCGGGGGCGCGGAAGATACGCAGTATTTT
CASSQARGGAEDTQYF
>-|few|TRBV5-4|TRBJ2-1
TGTGCCAGCAGCTTGTTGGCCAATGAGCAGTTCTTC
CASSLLANEQFF
>-|-|TRBV3-1/TRBV3-2|TRBJ1-2
TGTGCCAGCAGCCAAGTAACAGGGCTCAATGGCTACACCTTC
CASSQVTGLNGYTF
>TRBD1|-|TRBV27|TRBJ1-1
TGTGCCAGCAGTCCCCTGGGAGGGGACAGGGACCATGAAGCTTTCTTT
CASSPLGGDRDHEAFF
>-|-|TRBV15|TRBJ1-4
TGTGCCACCAGCAGTAGAGGGTCCCCTAATGAAAAACTGTTTTTT
CATSSRGSPNEKLFF
>TRBD1|-|TRBV4-3|TRBJ2-5
TGCGCCCGCCGCCGCCTGGGGGGACAGGGGGGCGAGACCCAGTACTTC
CARRRLGGQGGETQYF
>-|-|TRBV9|TRBJ2-5
TGTGCCAGCAGCGTAGGCGTATCGGAGACCCAGTACTTC
CASSVGVSETQYF
>TRBD1|-|TRBV5-4|TRBJ1-1
TGTGCCAGCAGCTTGCCCGGGACAGGGGGCACTGAAGCTTTCTTT
CASSLPGTGGTEAFF
>-|-|TRBV11-2|TRBJ1-5
TGTGCCAGCAGCTTGACAGTTAATCAGCCCCAGCATTTT
CASSLTVNQPQHF
>-|few|TRBV28|TRBJ1-3
TGTGCCAGCAGTTCTCCCCGGGGGGGCTTTGGAAACACCATATATTTT
CASSSPRGGFGNTIYF
>TRBD2|-|TRBV18|TRBJ2-2
TGTGCCAGCTCACCGACTAGCCCGAACACCGGGGAGCTGTTTTTT
CASSPTSPNTGELFF
>TRBD1|few|TRBV5-1|TRBJ2-7
TGCGCCAGCAGCCAGGGACAGCCCTACGAGCAGTACTTC
CASSQGQPYEQYF
>-|-|TRBV4-3|TRBJ2-7
TGCGCCAGCAGCCAAGGGCAGAACAACGAGCAGTACTTC
CASSQGQNNEQYF
>-|-|TRBV7-6|TRBJ1-1
TGTGCCAGCAGCTTACGTCAGGGAGGGGCGAACACTGAAGCTTTCTTT
CASSLRQGGANTEAFF
>TRBD2|-|TRBV2|TRBJ2-5
TGTGCCAGCAGTGACACGCGGGGGGGCGGGGAGACCCAGTACTTC
CASSDTRGGGETQYF
>-|-|TRBV30|TRBJ1-5
TGTGCCTGGAGTGTGTCGGATCAGCCCCAGCATTTT
CAWSVSDQPQHF
>TRBD1|-|TRBV3-1/TRBV3-2|TRBJ1-2
TGTGCCAGCAGGGGGACAGGGGAGGGCTACACCTTC
CASRGTGEGYTF
>-|-|TRBV2|TRBJ2-3
TGTGCCAGCAGTGCCGGCACAGATACGCAGTATTTT
CASSAGTDTQYF
>-|-|TRBV5-6|TRBJ2-1
TGTGCCAGCAGCTTAATAGCGGCGAATGAGCAGTTCTTC
CASSLIAANEQFF
>TRBD1|-|TRBV5-5|TRBJ1-4
TGTGCCAGCAGCTTGGAGGGGACAGGGGTGCGCGAAAAACTGTTTTTT
CASSLEGTGVREKLFF
>-|few|TRBV6-2/TRBV6-3|TRBJ1-2
TGTGCCAGCAGTTACCCCCGGGAGCGGTATGGCTACACCTTC
CASSYPRERYGYTF
>-|-|TRBV24-1|TRBJ1-1
TGTGCCACCAGTGATTTAACAGCCTCCGTTGGGGCTTTCTTT
CATSDLTASVGAFF
>TRBD1|-|TRBV27|TRBJ1-2
TGTGCCAGCAGTTCCCCGGACAGGGGGGTTCGCGGCTACACCTTC
CASSSPDRGVRGYTF
>-|-|TRBV7-2|TRBJ2-7
TGTGCCAGCAGCTTAGGGGGCGGAACATCCTACGAGCAGTACTTC
CASSLGGGTSYEQYF
>TRBD1|-|TRBV20-1|TRBJ2-5
TGCAGTGCTAGTCCTCGGACAGGGGCGGGAGAGACCCAGTACTTC
CSASPRTGAGETQYF
>TRBD1|-|TRBV10-3|TRBJ1-6
TGTGCCATCAGTCAAGACAGGGGGGGTTCACCCCTCCACTTT
CAISQDRGGSPLHF
>-|-|TRBV4-1|TRBJ1-2
TGCGCCAGCAGCCAAGTATCAGGGGATGGCTACACCTTC
CASSQVSGDGYTF
>TRBD1|-|TRBV7-8|TRBJ1-2
TGTGCCAGCAGCGGAGGACAGGGGTCCATATTCTATGGCTACACCTTC
CASSGGQGSIFYGYTF
>-|-|TRBV10-3|TRBJ2-5
TGTGCCATCAGTGGGACCCAAACAGGGCGGCAAGAGACCCAGTACTTC
CAISGTQTGRQETQYF
>-|-|TRBV2|TRBJ1-1
TGTGCCAGCAGCCAGGAGGAGTACACTGAAGCTTTCTTT
CASSQEEYTEAFF
>TRBD1|few|TRBV4-1|TRBJ2-2
TGCGCCAGCAGCCCCGGACAGGTGAACACCGGGGAGCTGTTTTTT
CASSPGQVNTGELFF
>-|-|TRBV29-1|TRBJ1-2
TGCAGCGTTGAAGGAAGAGGGAACTATGGCTACACCTTC
CSVEGRGNYGYTF
>-|few|TRBV5-1|TRBJ2-1
TGCGCCAGCAGCACAGACAGGCCGGACTACAATGAGCAGTTCTTC
CASSTDRPDYNEQFF
>-|-|TRBV28|TRBJ1-3
TGTGCCAGCAGTTTAAGCGGGGCAGCCGGAAACACCATATATTTT
CASSLSGAAGNTIYF
>TRBD1|-|TRBV19|TRBJ1-5
TGTGCCAGTAGGAACAGGGGGCTCGATCAGCCCCAGCATTTT
CASRNRGLDQPQHF
>-|-|TRBV7-9|TRBJ1-6
TGTGCCAGCAGCTTTGGGCGCCTACCCCTCCACTTT
CASSFGRLPLHF
>-|-|TRBV7-9|TRBJ1-4
TGTGCCAGCACCCACGCGGCAACTAATGAAAAACTGTTTTTT
CASTHAATNEKLFF
>-|-|TRBV5-4|TRBJ1-4
TGTGCCAGCAGCTTGGGGGCCACTAATGAAAAACTGTTTTTT
CASSLGATNEKLFF
>-|-|TRBV28|TRBJ1-2
TGTGCCAGCAGGTACGGACTGAGCTATGGCTACACCTTC
CASRYGLSYGYTF
>TRBD1|-|TRBV14|TRBJ1-4
TGTGCCAGCAGCCCCCTACAGGGGGCGCGGGCTAATGAAAAACTGTTTTTT
CASSPLQGARANEKLFF
>-|-|TRBV6-2/TRBV6-3|TRBJ2-7
TGTGCCAGCAGTTACGCCGGACAGAACTCCTACGAGCAGTACTTC
CASSYAGQNSYEQYF
>-|-|TRBV9|TRBJ2-1
TGTGCCAGCAGCGTGACGGACAGTTCCTCCTACAATGAGCAGTTCTTC
CASSVTDSSSYNEQFF
>-|once|TRBV12-3/TRBV12-4|TRBJ2-7
TGTGCCAGCAGTTTTAGGGACATCCCCGAGCAGTACTTC
CASSFRDIPEQYF
>-|-|TRBV7-2|TRBJ1-2
TGTGCCAGCAGCGGGGCGGTACAGGGAGCTAACTATGGCTACACCTTC
CASSGAVQGANYGYTF
>TRBD2|-|TRBV4-2|TRBJ2-1
TGTGCCAGCAGCCTGCGGACTAGCGGGGGGTACAATGAGCAGTTCTTC
CASSLRTSGGYNEQFF
>-|-|TRBV20-1|TRBJ2-3
TGCAGTGCTACCTCTACAGATACGCAGTATTTT
CSATSTDTQYF
>-|-|TRBV19|TRBJ2-3
TGTGCCAGTAGTTTCAGGGCCCCCACAGATACGCAGTATTTT
CASSFRAPTDTQYF
>-|once|TRBV6-2/TRBV6-3|TRBJ2-2
TGTGCCAGCAGCCCTGACACTCGGGAGCTGTTTTTT
CASSPDTRELFF